The following is a TCR beta chain sequence with its context. CDR1 is SNHLY, CDR2 FYNNEI, per germline. The CDR3 runs 15 residues. V lost 3 bases and J lost 4; bases outside the gene matches: 7. This sample was taken from a study of blood T cell repertoires in COVID-19. On the study more broadly: Some COVID-19 samples were acute and others convalescent; all came from the United States, Italy and Spain.

Participants were aged about 18 to 100 years, lived in 25 or so US areas, and enrolled virtually. Self-reported history from a screening survey and questionnaire set each donor's cohort. Two negative PCRs, clearance, or symptom resolution characterized the recovered Cohort 3 donors. Sequencing used immunoSEQ multiplex PCR; TCRdb keeps in-frame clones, though not all of them. The repertoire includes 300,000 to 350,000 clones, approximately 85% of them detected once, and roughly 2.2% sits in the top ten. Input material: PBMCs or T cells enriched from blood (not recorded which). The J gene is TRBJ2-5, the V gene TRBV2; 8 nucleotides match TRBD2. The receptor was derived from a man aged 25-45 years who had recovered from COVID-19. CDR3 loop: CASSDRTGGGETQYF. CDR3 DNA: TGTGCCAGCAGTGATCGAACGGGGGGGGGAGAGACCCAGTACTTC.